The source of this T cell receptor (beta chain) is a study of Graves' ophthalmopathy and Graves' hyperthyroidism. This clonotype was recorded many times. Amplification of the TCR beta CDR3 regions used RNA transcripts (as template). In the first round, RT-PCR was carried out with HTBI primers, and a multiplex PCR formed the second round. TCRdb re-called the multiplex PCR reads with MiXCR, one entry per CDR3 protein. The sample lists about 400,000 distinct CDR3 sequences, about 21% seen once, with approximately 3% in the top ten. The sequence came from a woman under 30 with stable Graves' hyperthyroidism. Sequencing used peripheral blood.

The CDR3 region is CATSREVAKNIQYF. The CDR3 DNA reads TGTGCCACCAGCAGGGAGGTAGCCAAAAACATTCAGTACTTC. The J gene is TRBJ2-4, the V gene TRBV15; a weak D match, TRBD2 (5 bases). V was cut by 3 bases and J by 0 bases, with 6 bases left in between. Germline CDR1 is LNHNV and CDR2 is YYDKDF (reference sequence). The CDR3 totals 14 residues.